A selection of T cell receptor beta chains follows, all from one sample in a study of T cell repertoires in cytomegalovirus infection. TCRdb re-called the reads with MiXCR, one entry per CDR3 protein. Of 510,000 or so distinct CDR3 sequences in the sample, approximately 25% were seen once. Sequencing was carried out using PBMCs. The origin of the receptors is a human donor in good health (CMV status not recorded). Some clones in this sample may be carry-over from other donors' samples. CDR3s include the opening cysteine and the closing phenylalanine or tryptophan. The order of the fields is V gene, D gene, clone size, J gene, CDR3 protein, CDR3 DNA. The D gene is left open where the match is weak. Only part of the rows carry a size: once, few, many, or a class if the clone is expanded.

>TRBV19|.|.|TRBJ2-1
CASKLNGGSYNEQFF
TGTGCCAGCAAGCTAAACGGCGGCTCCTACAATGAGCAGTTCTTC
>TRBV7-2|TRBD1|many|TRBJ2-5
CASSYQGAEETQYF
TGTGCCAGCAGCTACCAGGGGGCGGAGGAGACCCAGTACTTC
>TRBV3-1|.|.|TRBJ2-1
CASSPPTGNEQFF
TGTGCCAGCAGCCCCCCGACGGGTAATGAGCAGTTCTTC
>TRBV28|TRBD1|.|TRBJ1-5
CASSLRDRGYQPQHF
TGTGCCAGCAGTTTACGGGACAGGGGATATCAGCCCCAGCATTTT
>TRBV12-3/TRBV12-4|TRBD2|.|TRBJ2-4
CASSKGLAGGDIQYF
TGTGCCAGCAGTAAGGGCCTAGCGGGAGGGGACATTCAGTACTTC
>TRBV2|TRBD1|.|TRBJ1-5
CASSWAGSGQDYSNQPQHF
TGTGCCAGCAGTTGGGCGGGATCTGGACAGGATTATAGCAATCAGCCCCAGCATTTT
>TRBV2|.|.|TRBJ1-1
CASRRERNTEAFF
TGTGCCAGCAGACGAGAGAGAAACACTGAAGCTTTCTTT
>TRBV7-9|.|.|TRBJ2-1
CASTSQASSSYNEQFF
TGTGCCAGCACCAGCCAGGCTTCTAGCTCCTACAATGAGCAGTTCTTC
>TRBV7-7|TRBD2|few|TRBJ2-5
CASSLTAGGETQYF
TGTGCTAGCAGCTTAACGGCGGGAGGGGAGACCCAGTACTTC
>TRBV7-3|.|many|TRBJ2-2
CASSLRGNPQSGELFF
TGTGCCAGCAGCTTAAGGGGGAACCCACAATCTGGGGAGCTGTTTTTT
>TRBV2|.|.|TRBJ1-2
CASSVSYGYTF
TGTGCCAGCAGTGTTAGCTATGGCTACACCTTC
>TRBV7-2|.|.|TRBJ2-1
CASSLEGARGIEQFF
TGTGCCAGCAGCTTAGAAGGGGCCAGAGGGATTGAGCAGTTCTTC
>TRBV7-8|TRBD2|many|TRBJ2-4
CASSLRGLAGGLVAKNIQYF
TGTGCCAGCAGCCTAAGGGGACTAGCGGGAGGGCTGGTAGCCAAAAACATTCAGTACTTC
>TRBV7-9|.|.|TRBJ2-1
CASSPGDRGQFF
TGTGCCAGCAGCCCGGGGGACAGAGGGCAGTTCTTC
>TRBV12-5|.|.|TRBJ1-2
CASGLAIRVGYGYTF
TGTGCTAGTGGTTTGGCTATCCGGGTCGGCTATGGCTACACCTTC
>TRBV7-2|TRBD2|.|TRBJ2-2
CASSLSPTSGGPNTGELFF
TGTGCCAGCAGCTTATCCCCAACTAGCGGGGGCCCGAACACCGGGGAGCTGTTTTTT
>TRBV6-5|.|.|TRBJ1-1
CASSYTPGSEAFF
TGTGCCAGCAGTTATACACCCGGTTCTGAAGCTTTCTTT
>TRBV7-2|.|.|TRBJ2-7
CASSLWDSAVYEQYF
TGTGCCAGCAGCTTATGGGACTCAGCCGTATACGAGCAGTACTTC
>TRBV4-1|.|few|TRBJ1-5
CASSHDTGSQPQHF
TGCGCCAGCAGCCATGATACAGGGAGTCAGCCCCAGCATTTT
>TRBV7-8|TRBD1|.|TRBJ2-1
CASSLIPDRVNEQFF
TGTGCCAGCAGCTTAATCCCGGACAGGGTCAATGAGCAGTTCTTC
>TRBV3-1|.|few|TRBJ2-3
CASSSIGGKGGDTQYF
TGTGCCAGCAGCTCCATTGGCGGGAAGGGTGGAGATACGCAGTATTTT
>TRBV7-2|TRBD2|few|TRBJ2-7
CASLRASGGEQYF
TGTGCCAGTCTCAGGGCGAGCGGGGGGGAGCAGTACTTC
>TRBV13|.|.|TRBJ2-1
CASSYRGRRSNEKFF
TGTGCCAGCAGCTACCGGGGACGTCGGTCCAATGAGAAGTTCTTC
>TRBV20-1|TRBD2|.|TRBJ2-7
CSARDLSGGRAGEQYF
TGCAGTGCTAGAGATCTATCGGGAGGGAGGGCCGGCGAGCAGTACTTC
>TRBV11-2|TRBD2|many|TRBJ2-1
CASSLDQSRELPEKQFF
TGTGCCAGCAGCTTAGATCAGTCGCGGGAGTTACCTGAGAAGCAGTTCTTC
>TRBV7-6|.|many|TRBJ1-5
CASSLGSDQPQHF
TGTGCCAGCAGCTTAGGGTCGGATCAGCCCCAGCATTTT
>TRBV7-3|TRBD2|.|TRBJ2-2
CASGGYTGELFF
TGTGCCTCCGGGGGGTACACCGGGGAGCTGTTTTTT
>TRBV7-2|TRBD1|many|TRBJ1-3
CASSLAGQGFGNTIYF
TGTGCCAGCAGCTTAGCGGGACAGGGTTTCGGAAACACCATATATTTT
>TRBV4-1|TRBD2|few|TRBJ2-1
CASSQAVASGYNEQFF
TGTGCCAGCAGCCAAGCGGTGGCTAGCGGGTACAATGAGCAGTTCTTC
>TRBV11-2|.|.|TRBJ1-1
CASSFFRQVANTEAFF
TGTGCCAGCAGCTTTTTTCGACAAGTGGCGAACACTGAAGCTTTCTTT
>TRBV19|TRBD2|once|TRBJ2-3
CASRTSGSSGADTQYF
TGTGCCAGTCGGACTAGCGGGAGTTCGGGCGCAGATACGCAGTATTTT
>TRBV19|.|.|TRBJ1-2
CASNQQNFNYGYTF
TGTGCCAGTAATCAACAGAATTTTAACTATGGCTACACCTTC
>TRBV27|.|.|TRBJ2-1
CASSLFLESYNEQFF
TGTGCCAGCAGTTTATTTCTAGAGTCCTACAATGAGCAGTTCTTC
>TRBV7-2|TRBD1|few|TRBJ1-2
CASSRTGGVNYGYTF
TGTGCCAGCAGCCGAACAGGGGGAGTTAACTATGGCTACACCTTC
>TRBV7-9|TRBD2|.|TRBJ2-3
CASSLTGTSGERADTQYF
TGTGCCAGCAGCCTCACAGGGACTAGCGGAGAAAGGGCAGATACGCAGTATTTT
>TRBV15|TRBD1|.|TRBJ2-3
CATSRVPRQGASTDTQYF
TGTGCCACCAGCAGAGTGCCCAGACAGGGGGCGAGCACAGATACGCAGTATTTT
>TRBV20-1|.|few|TRBJ2-1
CSARDRGSYNEQFF
TGCAGTGCTCGAGACCGGGGCTCCTACAATGAGCAGTTCTTC
>TRBV7-9|TRBD2|.|TRBJ2-5
CASSWGGEETQYF
TGTGCCAGCAGCTGGGGGGGAGAAGAGACCCAGTACTTC
>TRBV4-1|TRBD2|few|TRBJ2-1
CASSQDSGGLDNEQFF
TGCGCCAGCAGCCAAGATTCGGGAGGGCTGGACAATGAGCAGTTCTTC
>TRBV7-8|TRBD1|few|TRBJ2-6
CASSLAPGTGVSGANVLTF
TGTGCCAGCAGCTTAGCCCCCGGGACAGGGGTCTCTGGGGCCAACGTCCTGACTTTC
>TRBV20-1|.|.|TRBJ2-7
CSARLYRDTPYEQYF
TGCAGTGCTAGACTATACCGGGACACCCCCTACGAGCAGTACTTC
>TRBV7-2|TRBD1|few|TRBJ2-7
CASSLDRGNGREQYF
TGTGCCAGCAGCTTAGACAGGGGGAATGGTCGCGAGCAGTACTTC
>TRBV12-3/TRBV12-4|TRBD2|many|TRBJ2-5
CASSPRLAGGPKTQYF
TGTGCCAGCAGTCCGAGACTAGCGGGAGGGCCAAAGACCCAGTACTTC
>TRBV2|TRBD1|few|TRBJ1-4
CASSTGTGDEKLFF
TGTGCCAGCAGTACCGGGACAGGAGATGAAAAACTGTTTTTT
>TRBV24-1|.|.|TRBJ2-3
CATSDPRDGSTDTQYF
TGTGCCACCAGTGATCCCAGGGATGGAAGCACAGATACGCAGTATTTT
>TRBV5-6|TRBD2|.|TRBJ2-3
CASSQGLAGVEDTQYF
TGTGCCAGCAGCCAGGGACTAGCGGGAGTAGAAGATACGCAGTATTTT
>TRBV6-5|.|few|TRBJ2-5
CASSRTSNRDGTQYF
TGTGCCAGCAGCCGAACTTCAAACAGGGACGGGACCCAGTACTTC
>TRBV20-1|.|.|TRBJ2-5
CSTRTLQRPTDTQETQYF
TGCAGTACTAGAACCCTACAGCGGCCTACCGATACCCAAGAGACCCAGTACTTC
>TRBV7-9|.|few|TRBJ1-1
CALVGTVNTEAFF
TGTGCCCTCGTCGGGACGGTGAACACTGAAGCTTTCTTT
>TRBV28|.|.|TRBJ1-4
CASSFRLGLEKLFF
TGTGCCAGCAGTTTTCGCCTTGGTTTAGAAAAACTGTTTTTT
>TRBV20-1|.|few|TRBJ2-1
CSASGGLPFNEQFF
TGCAGTGCTAGCGGGGGACTCCCTTTTAATGAGCAGTTCTTC
>TRBV7-6|TRBD1|many|TRBJ1-4
CASSFGQGWEKLFF
TGTGCCAGCAGCTTTGGACAGGGTTGGGAAAAACTGTTTTTT
>TRBV7-9|TRBD2|many|TRBJ2-4
CASSSHAGGGDIQYF
TGTGCCAGCAGCTCCCACGCCGGGGGGGGGGACATTCAGTACTTC
>TRBV27|TRBD2|.|TRBJ2-7
CASAPGLAGSYEQYF
TGTGCCAGCGCTCCGGGACTAGCGGGGTCCTACGAGCAGTACTTC
>TRBV12-3/TRBV12-4|TRBD1|few|TRBJ2-2
CASSFSGGPGELFF
TGTGCCAGCAGTTTTTCAGGGGGTCCCGGGGAGCTGTTTTTT
>TRBV12-3/TRBV12-4|.|few|TRBJ2-1
CASSLGDWGLNEQFF
TGTGCCAGCAGCCTGGGAGATTGGGGGCTTAATGAGCAGTTCTTC